One sample yielded the 8 T cell receptor beta chains listed below, sequenced in a study of OX40 agonist ivuxolimab in advanced cancers. Library preparation used the immunoSEQ multiplex PCR assay. The immuneACCESS repertoire file appears here via TCRdb, limited to in-frame rearrangements. These files lack a portion of the clones; in checked studies, under half of the deficit traces to unresolved V genes, and the cause of the others is not known. The sample records roughly 100,000 clones, about 92% of which are singletons. The ten largest clones add up to around 0.25% of the sample. The specimen comprised CD4+ or CD8+ T cells sorted from blood, sampled in a trial of the OX40 agonist ivuxolimab. Every receptor here comes from an adult with an advanced solid tumor such as melanoma, head and neck, liver or kidney cancer.

The rearrangement uses TRBV5-4 and TRBJ1-2; TRBD1 agrees at 7 bases. V gave up 1 base and J gave up 6 bases; unmatched junction bases: 3. Germline V lookup: CDR1 SGHNT, CDR2 YYREEE (reference sequence). The CDR3 runs 13 residues. This chain's CDR3 is CASSLKGADGYTF. The CDR3 nucleotides read TGTGCCAGCAGCTTGAAGGGGGCAGATGGCTACACCTTC.

The chain uses TRBV28 and TRBJ2-3; either TRBD1 or TRBD2 may supply D (5 bases each). Trimming shortened V by 7 bases and J by 3 bases, and 14 bases separated the two germline ends. This CDR3 contains 14 residues. Germline V gene data show CDR1 as MDHEN and CDR2 as SYDVKM. CDR3 region: CASMGTPATDTQYF. For the CDR3, the DNA is TGTGCCAGCATGGGGACCCCGGCGACAGATACGCAGTATTTT. Full variable domain (missing parts from reference TRBV28 and TRBJ2-3): DVKVTQSSRYLVKRTGEKVFLECVQDMDHENMFWYRQDPGLGLRLIYFSYDVKMKEKGDIPEGYSVSREKKERFSLILESASTNQTSMYLCASMGTPATDTQYFGPGTRLTVL.

V is TRBV9 and J is TRBJ2-3; the match to TRBD2 covers 10 bases. Germline V gene sequence: CDR1 SGDLS, CDR2 YYNGEE. The ends lost 0 bases at V and 0 bases at J; junction bases unmatched: 4. The CDR3 consists of 17 residues. The CDR3 sequence: CASSVGLAGSSTDTQYF. The DNA for the CDR3 is TGTGCCAGCAGCGTAGGACTAGCGGGCTCTAGCACAGATACGCAGTATTTT. The full variable domain, its missing parts supplied by reference TRBV9 and TRBJ2-3, is DSGVTQTPKHLITATGQRVTLRCSPRSGDLSVYWYQQSLDQGLQFLIQYYNGEERAKGNILERFSAQQFPDLHSELNLSSLELGDSALYFCASSVGLAGSSTDTQYFGPGTRLTVL.

The gene calls are TRBV9 and TRBJ1-1, with 7 bases lining up with TRBD1. After removal of 1 base from V and 5 bases from J, the junction contained 11 bases not matched to a gene. Germline assignment: CDR1 SGDLS and CDR2 YYNGEE. This CDR3 spans 16 amino acids. The CDR3 DNA sequence: TGTGCCAGCAGCGTATCTCGGGCAGGGGGTGGGACTGAAGCTTTCTTT. It translates to CASSVSRAGGGTEAFF.

The V gene is TRBV30, the J gene TRBJ1-5; D may be TRBD1 (5 bases). The CDR3 totals 17 residues. CDR1 and CDR2 from the germline V gene are GTSNPN and SVGIG (reference sequence). V was shortened by 2 bases and J by 5 bases, with 22 bases between the two germline ends. The CDR3 DNA follows: TGTGCCTGGAGTATGGGATGGGGGAAACTCGGGGATCAGCCCCAGCATTTT. It specifies CAWSMGWGKLGDQPQHF.

For the CDR3, the DNA is TGTGCCAGTAGTATTAAAGAGGGGGATCAGCCCCAGCATTTT. Its translation is CASSIKEGDQPQHF. The chain couples TRBV19 to TRBJ1-5; D is possibly TRBD1 (6 bases). The CDR3 length is 14 residues. The germline CDR1 and CDR2 sequences are LNHDA and SQIVND (reference sequence). The V end was cut by 3 bases, the J end by 5 bases, with 11 bases between.

The chain recombines TRBV6-6 with TRBJ2-1; D is unresolved. The CDR3 has 12 amino acids. Trimming took off 6 bases at V and 7 bases at J, with 10 bases between the two ends. CDR1 is MNHNY and CDR2 is SVGAGI in the germline V gene (reference sequence). CDR3 DNA sequence: TGTGCCAGCAGCCCAAGAGATAATGAGCAGTTCTTC. Its translation: CASSPRDNEQFF.

The genes are TRBV7-9 and TRBJ2-3, with 7 bases aligning to TRBD2. V dropped 7 bases and J dropped 3; count of bases not matched to a gene: 4. The CDR3 loop spans 13 amino acids. Germline CDR1 and CDR2: SEHNR and FQNEAQ (reference sequence). The CDR3: CASTRTSTDTQYF. CDR3 coding DNA: TGTGCCAGCACCAGGACTAGTACAGATACGCAGTATTTT.